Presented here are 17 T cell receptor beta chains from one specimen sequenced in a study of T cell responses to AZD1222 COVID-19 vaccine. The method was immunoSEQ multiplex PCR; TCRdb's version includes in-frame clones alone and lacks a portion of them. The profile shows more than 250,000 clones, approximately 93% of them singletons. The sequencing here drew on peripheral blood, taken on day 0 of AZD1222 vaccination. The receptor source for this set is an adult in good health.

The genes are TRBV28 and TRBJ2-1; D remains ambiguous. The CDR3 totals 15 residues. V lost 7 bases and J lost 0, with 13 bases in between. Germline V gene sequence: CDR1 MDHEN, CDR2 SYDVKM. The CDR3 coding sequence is TGTGCCAGCAAAAGAGGCCACAACTCCTACAATGAGCAGTTCTTC. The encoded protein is CASKRGHNSYNEQFF.

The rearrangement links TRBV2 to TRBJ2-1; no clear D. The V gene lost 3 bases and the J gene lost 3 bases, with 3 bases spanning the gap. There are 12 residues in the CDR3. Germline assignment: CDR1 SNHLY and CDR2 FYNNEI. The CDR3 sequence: CASSDDYNEQFF. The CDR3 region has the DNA TGTGCCAGCAGTGACGACTACAATGAGCAGTTCTTC.

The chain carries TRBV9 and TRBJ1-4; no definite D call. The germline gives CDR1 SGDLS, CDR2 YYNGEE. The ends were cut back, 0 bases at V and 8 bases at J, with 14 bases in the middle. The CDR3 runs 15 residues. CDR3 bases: TGTGCCAGCAGCGTAGCTGGAACGAGTGGGGAAAAACTGTTTTTT. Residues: CASSVAGTSGEKLFF.

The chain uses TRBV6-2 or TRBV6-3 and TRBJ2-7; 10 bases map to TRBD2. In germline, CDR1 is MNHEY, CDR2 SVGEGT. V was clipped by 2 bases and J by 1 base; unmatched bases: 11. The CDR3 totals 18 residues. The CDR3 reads CASSYDTSGVLGSYEQYF. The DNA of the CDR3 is TGTGCCAGCAGTTACGATACTAGCGGGGTATTGGGATCCTACGAGCAGTACTTC.

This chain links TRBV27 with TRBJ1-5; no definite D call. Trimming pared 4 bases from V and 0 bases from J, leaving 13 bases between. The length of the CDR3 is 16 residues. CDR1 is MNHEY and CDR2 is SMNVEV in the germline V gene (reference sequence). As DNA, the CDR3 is TGTGCCAGCAGTTCAATCAGTGGCTATAGCAATCAGCCCCAGCATTTT. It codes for CASSSISGYSNQPQHF.

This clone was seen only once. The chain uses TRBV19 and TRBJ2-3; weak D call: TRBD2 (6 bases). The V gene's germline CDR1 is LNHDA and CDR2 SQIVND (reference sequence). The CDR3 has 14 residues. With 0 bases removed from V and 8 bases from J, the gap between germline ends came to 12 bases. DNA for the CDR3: TGTGCCAGTAGTATAGACACTAGCCGGGCTACGCAGTATTTT. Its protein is CASSIDTSRATQYF.

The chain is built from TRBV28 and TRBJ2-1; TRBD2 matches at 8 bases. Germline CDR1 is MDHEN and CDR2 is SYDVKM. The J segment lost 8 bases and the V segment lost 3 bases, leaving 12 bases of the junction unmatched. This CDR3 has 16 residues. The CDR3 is CASSLLSSAGGYEQFF. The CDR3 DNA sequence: TGTGCCAGCAGTTTGCTCTCGAGCGCGGGAGGTTATGAGCAGTTCTTC.

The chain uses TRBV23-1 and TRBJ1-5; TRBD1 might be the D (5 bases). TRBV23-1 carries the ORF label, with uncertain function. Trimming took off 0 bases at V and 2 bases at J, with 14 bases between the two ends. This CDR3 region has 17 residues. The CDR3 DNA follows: TGCGCCAGCAGTCAATCGGGGGGGGATCGCGGCAATCAGCCCCAGCATTTT. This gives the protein CASSQSGGDRGNQPQHF.

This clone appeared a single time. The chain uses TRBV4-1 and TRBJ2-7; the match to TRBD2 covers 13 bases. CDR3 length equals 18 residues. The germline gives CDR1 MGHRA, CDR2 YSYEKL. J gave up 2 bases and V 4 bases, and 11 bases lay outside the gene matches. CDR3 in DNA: TGCGCCAGCAGCCCTAGAGGACTAGCGGGGGAGGTTACCTACGAGCAGTACTTC. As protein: CASSPRGLAGEVTYEQYF.

DNA for the CDR3: TGTGCCAGCAGCCGGGACCCCTACGAGCAGTACTTC. It encodes CASSRDPYEQYF. The chain uses TRBV11-3 and TRBJ2-7; D tentatively reads TRBD1 or TRBD2 (5 bases each). The CDR3 spans 12 residues. V shed 5 bases and J shed 2 bases, with 7 bases lying between them. Germline-derived CDR1 and CDR2 are SGHNT and YENEEA.

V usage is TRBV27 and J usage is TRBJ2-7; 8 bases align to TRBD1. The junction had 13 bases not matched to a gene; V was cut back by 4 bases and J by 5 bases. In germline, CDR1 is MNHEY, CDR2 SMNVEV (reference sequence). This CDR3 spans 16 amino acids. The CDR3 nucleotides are TGTGCCAGCAGTTCGTCAGGGGGCGTGTTCCTGAACGAGCAGTACTTC. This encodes CASSSSGGVFLNEQYF.

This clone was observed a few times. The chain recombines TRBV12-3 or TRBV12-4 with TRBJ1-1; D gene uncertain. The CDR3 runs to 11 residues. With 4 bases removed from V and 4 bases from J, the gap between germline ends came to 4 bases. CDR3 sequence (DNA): TGTGCCAGCAGTTCCCCCACTGAAGCTTTCTTT. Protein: CASSSPTEAFF.

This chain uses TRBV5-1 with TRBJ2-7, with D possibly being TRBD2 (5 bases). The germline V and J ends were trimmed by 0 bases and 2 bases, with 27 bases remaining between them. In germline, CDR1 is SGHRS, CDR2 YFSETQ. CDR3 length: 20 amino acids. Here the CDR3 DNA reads TGCGCCAGCAGCTTGGAGGTCCAGAGAGCGTGGACTGGCTCCCCCTACGAGCAGTACTTC. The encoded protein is CASSLEVQRAWTGSPYEQYF.

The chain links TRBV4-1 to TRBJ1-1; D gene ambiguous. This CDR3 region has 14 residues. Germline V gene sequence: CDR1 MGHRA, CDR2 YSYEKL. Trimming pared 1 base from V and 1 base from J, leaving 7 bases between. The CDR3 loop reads CASSQGEQNTEAFF. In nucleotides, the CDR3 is TGCGCCAGCAGCCAAGGCGAACAGAACACTGAAGCTTTCTTT.

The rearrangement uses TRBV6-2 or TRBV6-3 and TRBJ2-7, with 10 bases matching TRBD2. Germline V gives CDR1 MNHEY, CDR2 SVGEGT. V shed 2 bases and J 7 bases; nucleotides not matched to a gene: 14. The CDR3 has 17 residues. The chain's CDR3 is CASSYRWTSGLQGEQYF. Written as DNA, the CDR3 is TGTGCCAGCAGTTACCGGTGGACTAGCGGACTCCAGGGAGAGCAGTACTTC.

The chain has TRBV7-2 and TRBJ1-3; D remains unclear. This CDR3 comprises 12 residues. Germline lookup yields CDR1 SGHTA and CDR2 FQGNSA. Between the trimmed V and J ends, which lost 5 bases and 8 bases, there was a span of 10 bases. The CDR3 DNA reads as TGTGCCAGCAGCCCTCCTGGGGACACCATATATTTT. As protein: CASSPPGDTIYF.

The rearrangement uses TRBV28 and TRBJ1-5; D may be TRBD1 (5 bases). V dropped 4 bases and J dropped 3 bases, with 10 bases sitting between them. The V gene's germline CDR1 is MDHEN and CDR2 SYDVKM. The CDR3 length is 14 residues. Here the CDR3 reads CASSSTAFNQPQHF. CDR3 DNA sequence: TGTGCCAGCAGTTCGACAGCTTTCAATCAGCCCCAGCATTTT. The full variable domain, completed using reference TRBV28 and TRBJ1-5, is DVKVTQSSRYLVKRTGEKVFLECVQDMDHENMFWYRQDPGLGLRLIYFSYDVKMKEKGDIPEGYSVSREKKERFSLILESASTNQTSMYLCASSSTAFNQPQHFGDGTRLSIL.